These 13 T cell receptor beta chains share one sample of origin, sequenced in a study of cytomegalovirus exposure and HLA in healthy donors. In the PCR, 60 Vbeta and 13 Jbeta primers were used. Profiled with immunoSEQ multiplex PCR; TCRdb holds only in-frame clones, not every one. The data contain 150,000 to 200,000 clones, roughly 82% of them singletons. The sequenced material came from PBMCs. The receptors originated from a man aged 35 to 55 in good health and CMV-seronegative.

V usage is TRBV5-5 and J usage is TRBJ2-5, with TRBD1 identical over 9 bases. Germline assignment: CDR1 SGHKS and CDR2 YYEKEE (reference sequence). V shed 3 bases and J 3 bases; nucleotides not matched to a gene: 12. CDR3 length equals 17 residues. CDR3 nucleotide sequence: TGTGCCAGCAGCTCCCAACCGGGACAGGGAAGGGAAGAGACCCAGTACTTC. It is translated as CASSSQPGQGREETQYF.

J is TRBJ2-2 and V is TRBV11-3; TRBD2 agrees at 9 bases. Trimming took 1 base from V and 6 from J; bases not matched to a gene: 9. CDR1 is SGHNT, CDR2 YENEEA, per germline. The CDR3 consists of 17 residues. Here the CDR3 reads CASSLGGAGGRAGELFF. The CDR3 DNA reads TGTGCCAGCAGCTTAGGAGGAGCGGGAGGTCGCGCCGGGGAGCTGTTTTTT.

The V and J genes are TRBV19 and TRBJ1-2; 7 positions match TRBD1. Germline CDR1 is LNHDA and CDR2 is SQIVND (reference sequence). CDR3 size: 15 residues. J was trimmed by 4 bases and V by 5 bases; bases with no gene match: 10. CDR3 loop: CASSASAGTVYGYTF. In DNA, the CDR3 is TGTGCCAGTAGTGCAAGCGCTGGGACAGTCTATGGCTACACCTTC.

The chain recombines TRBV10-3 with TRBJ2-7, with unresolved D. Trimming removed 10 bases from V and 12 bases from J, with 25 bases in between. The CDR3 runs to 13 residues. The V gene's germline CDR1 is ENHRY and CDR2 SYGVKD. The CDR3 sequence: CATSQLSDYEAYF. For the CDR3, the DNA is TGTGCCACCTCCCAATTGTCGGATTACGAGGCGTACTTC.

The chain recombines TRBV6-6 with TRBJ1-3; tentatively, D is TRBD1 (5 bases). V was clipped by 5 bases and J by 0 bases, with 5 bases between them. Germline assignment: CDR1 MNHNY and CDR2 SVGAGI (reference sequence). There are 13 residues in the CDR3. The CDR3 DNA reads as TGTGCCAGCAGTCAGGGCTCTGGAAACACCATATATTTT. The encoded protein is CASSQGSGNTIYF.

This chain links TRBV7-2 with TRBJ2-2; a possible D gene is TRBD1 (7 bases). Trimming removed 5 bases from V and 6 bases from J, with 16 bases in between. The CDR3 covers 15 residues. CDR1 is SGHTA, CDR2 FQGNSA, per germline. The CDR3 sequence is CASSIQGRRAGELFF. The CDR3, as DNA: TGTGCCAGCAGCATACAGGGGAGGAGGGCCGGGGAGCTGTTTTTT.

This chain links TRBV5-1 with TRBJ1-2, with D perhaps matching TRBD1 (5 bases). Germline V lookup: CDR1 SGHRS, CDR2 YFSETQ. This CDR3 spans 14 amino acids. The ends were cut back, 7 bases at V and 6 bases at J, with 19 bases in the middle. The CDR3 region has the DNA TGCGCCAGCCGCGGGACGGGGATAGGAGATGGCTACACCTTC. It encodes CASRGTGIGDGYTF.

The chain is built from TRBV6-1 and TRBJ2-7, with no clear D. The ends were cut back, 3 bases at V and 3 bases at J, with 12 bases in the middle. The CDR3 totals 14 residues. The germline gives CDR1 MNHNS, CDR2 SASEGT. The CDR3 nucleotides are TGTGCCAGCAGTGACACCCATCCCGGCTACGAGCAGTACTTC. It is translated as CASSDTHPGYEQYF.

This clone was counted a single time. The chain links TRBV7-2 to TRBJ2-1, with a possible D match to TRBD2 (6 bases). Germline lookup yields CDR1 SGHTA and CDR2 FQGNSA. The CDR3 runs to 16 residues. The germline V and J ends were trimmed by 5 bases and 6 bases, with 20 bases remaining between them. CDR3: CASSGGRTRGSNEQFF. The DNA for the CDR3 is TGTGCCAGCAGCGGGGGTCGGACCCGGGGGTCCAATGAGCAGTTCTTC.

This chain connects TRBV4-3 to TRBJ2-6; 8 positions match TRBD2. J was trimmed by 0 bases and V by 1 base; bases with no gene match: 2. CDR3 size: 17 residues. In germline, CDR1 is LGHNA, CDR2 YSLEER. The CDR3 DNA sequence: TGCGCCAGCAGCCAAGGGACTAGCAGCTCTGGGGCCAACGTCCTGACTTTC. Translated: CASSQGTSSSGANVLTF.

The CDR3 spells CASSPRTGGTYEQYF. The CDR3 bases are TGTGCCAGCAGTCCCCGGACAGGAGGCACCTACGAGCAGTACTTC. The chain couples TRBV6-6 to TRBJ2-7; 7 bases are shared with TRBD1. Germline V lookup: CDR1 MNHNY, CDR2 SVGAGI (reference sequence). The CDR3 covers 15 residues. J was trimmed by 2 bases and V by 5 bases; bases with no gene match: 9.

V usage is TRBV28 and J usage is TRBJ2-6; tentative D call: TRBD2 (6 bases). The germline V gene encodes CDR1 MDHEN and CDR2 SYDVKM. The V and J ends lost 3 bases and 4 bases respectively, with 13 bases between them. The CDR3 runs 16 residues. The CDR3 DNA follows: TGTGCCAGCAGTTTTAACGGAGCGGGCGGGGCCAACGTCCTGACTTTC. This translates into CASSFNGAGGANVLTF.

This rearrangement joins TRBV7-2 to TRBJ2-7, with 9 bases matching TRBD1. The CDR3 sequence is 15 residues long. From germline, CDR1 is SGHTA and CDR2 FQGNSA. With 1 base clipped from V and 1 base from J, the junction kept 2 bases outside the gene matches. The CDR3 reads CASSLGTGVSYEQYF. For the CDR3, the DNA is TGTGCCAGCAGCTTAGGGACAGGGGTTTCCTACGAGCAGTACTTC.